These 21 T cell receptor beta chains were all obtained from the same sample, sequenced in a study of blood T cell repertoires in COVID-19. Assay: immunoSEQ multiplex PCR; the TCRdb copy retains only in-frame clones and omits some. The sample records approximately 200,000 clones, 80% to 90% being singletons. Material for sequencing was PBMCs or T cells enriched from blood (not recorded which). The source is a man aged 25-45 years who had recovered from COVID-19.

This clone was observed a single time. The chain uses TRBV7-9 and TRBJ2-2; unclear D gene. The CDR3 sequence is 14 residues long. Germline values: CDR1 SEHNR, CDR2 FQNEAQ (reference sequence). V lost 7 bases and J lost 2, with 11 bases in between. As DNA, the CDR3 is TGTGCCAGCACCGAGGAACTAAACACCGGGGAGCTGTTTTTT. It is translated as CASTEELNTGELFF.

The genes are TRBV5-4 and TRBJ2-1; 12 nucleotides line up with TRBD2. Germline trimming cut 4 bases from V and 9 bases from J; bases unmatched to any gene: 11. Germline V gene data show CDR1 as SGHNT and CDR2 as YYREEE (reference sequence). The CDR3 has 16 amino acids. The CDR3 loop reads CASSDRTSGIWAEQFF. CDR3 nucleotide sequence: TGTGCCAGCAGCGACAGGACTAGCGGGATTTGGGCTGAGCAGTTCTTC.

The rearrangement uses TRBV30 and TRBJ2-5; maybe TRBD2 (5 bases). The V end lost 0 bases, the J end lost 2 bases, and 7 bases lay between the germline ends. The CDR3 loop spans 13 amino acids. CDR1 and CDR2 (germline): GTSNPN, SVGIG (reference sequence). CDR3 in amino acids: CAWSVEGQETQYF. DNA for the CDR3: TGTGCCTGGAGTGTTGAGGGACAAGAGACCCAGTACTTC.

The chain joins TRBV5-4 to TRBJ2-7, with 8 bases that match TRBD1. The CDR3 totals 16 residues. Unmatched junction bases numbered 11, after V lost 0 bases and J lost 6 bases. CDR1 SGHNT and CDR2 YYREEE come from the germline V gene (reference sequence). The CDR3 DNA follows: TGTGCCAGCAGCTTGGAAGGAGGCAGGGGGCTGATCGAGCAGTACTTC. It specifies CASSLEGGRGLIEQYF.

The chain links TRBV3-1 (or the pseudogene TRBV3-2) to TRBJ2-7; the D is unclear. V lost 4 bases and J 3 bases, leaving 16 bases between the germline ends. CDR3 size: 15 residues. Germline CDR1 and CDR2: LGHDT and YNNKEL (reference sequence). CDR3 region: CASSRERGTYYEQYF. In nucleotides, the CDR3 is TGTGCCAGCAGCCGTGAGAGAGGAACCTACTACGAGCAGTACTTC.

The gene calls are TRBV5-1 and TRBJ2-7; 9 nucleotides line up with TRBD1. CDR1 is SGHRS, CDR2 YFSETQ, per germline. CDR3 length: 15 residues. V lost 0 bases and J lost 3; bases outside the gene matches: 4. The DNA for the CDR3 is TGCGCCAGCAGCTTGGCTACAGGGGGCGGCTACGAGCAGTACTTC. This translates into CASSLATGGGYEQYF.

The gene calls are TRBV12-3 or TRBV12-4 and TRBJ1-1, with 7 bases aligning to TRBD1. This CDR3 region has 13 residues. V was pared by 2 bases and J by 8 bases, with 5 bases of the junction left unmatched. CDR3 bases: TGTGCCAGCAGTTTAAGGCGGACAGGCGAAGCTTTCTTT. Translating gives CASSLRRTGEAFF.

The rearrangement links TRBV28 to TRBJ2-6; TRBD1 might be the D (6 bases). Germline V gene sequence: CDR1 MDHEN, CDR2 SYDVKM. V was pared by 7 bases and J by 0 bases, with 7 bases between. This CDR3 has 14 residues. As DNA, the CDR3 is TGTGCCAGCACGGACAGCTCTGGGGCCAACGTCCTGACTTTC. It translates to CASTDSSGANVLTF.

The chain has TRBV2 and TRBJ1-1; 7 bases are shared with TRBD1. Germline V gene lookup returns CDR1 SNHLY and CDR2 FYNNEI. Germline trimming cut 4 bases from V and 4 bases from J; bases unmatched to any gene: 9. The CDR3 has 15 residues. CDR3 sequence: CASSALHSGGTEAFF. The CDR3 nucleotides are TGTGCCAGCAGTGCGTTACACTCAGGGGGCACTGAAGCTTTCTTT.

The chain links TRBV4-2 to TRBJ2-2; 9 nucleotides align to TRBD1. J gave up 7 bases and V 8 bases, and 11 bases lay outside the gene matches. CDR3 length: 15 amino acids. Germline V lookup: CDR1 LGHNA, CDR2 YNFKEQ. As DNA, the CDR3 is TGTGCCAGCGGCCGGGACAGGGTTGATGGCGGGGAGCTGTTTTTT. Its translation is CASGRDRVDGGELFF.

The chain is built from TRBV20-1 and TRBJ1-1; D might be TRBD1 (6 bases). Germline assignment: CDR1 DFQATT and CDR2 SNEGSKA (reference sequence). Trimming cost V 5 bases and J 3 bases, with 19 bases left between them. The CDR3 loop spans 15 amino acids. Written as DNA, the CDR3 is TGCAGTGCTCGTGAGGGGGGGGCATTACACACTGAAGCTTTCTTT. It yields the protein CSAREGGALHTEAFF.

This chain joins TRBV6-5 and TRBJ1-2; D unresolved. This CDR3 is built from 15 residues. V was shortened by 2 bases and J by 0 bases, with 10 bases between the two germline ends. Germline values: CDR1 MNHEY, CDR2 SVGAGI. As DNA, the CDR3 is TGTGCCAGCAGTTACCAGTGGAGGACTAACTATGGCTACACCTTC. It encodes CASSYQWRTNYGYTF.

CDR3 DNA: TGTGCCAGCAGCTTAGATCCAGCGTCCTATGGCTACACCTTC. Translated, it gives CASSLDPASYGYTF. The chain has TRBV7-8 and TRBJ1-2; D gene unclear. The V gene lost 1 base and the J gene lost 4 bases, with 10 bases spanning the gap. There are 14 residues in the CDR3. Germline-derived CDR1 and CDR2 are SGHVS and FQNEAQ.

This sequence joins TRBV28 and TRBJ2-1, with 11 positions matching TRBD2. Germline CDR1 MDHEN, CDR2 SYDVKM. The CDR3 extends over 18 amino acids. V trimming: 5 bases; J trimming: 1 base; junction bases outside the gene matches: 10. This CDR3 reads CASSPRRSGRASYNEQFF. The CDR3, as DNA: TGTGCCAGCAGTCCCCGACGTAGCGGGAGGGCTTCCTACAATGAGCAGTTCTTC.

The chain has TRBV10-3 and TRBJ1-4; TRBD1 might be the D (6 bases). The V end was cut by 3 bases, the J end by 8 bases, with 13 bases between. This CDR3 is 14 amino acids long. The V gene's germline CDR1 is ENHRY and CDR2 SYGVKD. CDR3 loop: CAISEQGNGEKLFF. The CDR3 DNA reads as TGTGCCATCAGTGAACAGGGAAATGGAGAAAAACTGTTTTTT.

The genes are TRBV5-6 and TRBJ2-4; no reliable D call. The V gene lost 1 base and the J gene lost 0 bases, with 8 bases spanning the gap. This CDR3 is built from 15 residues. In germline, CDR1 is SGHDT, CDR2 YYEEEE. The CDR3 loop reads CASSLRALAKNIQYF. In DNA form, the CDR3 reads TGTGCCAGCAGCTTGCGAGCCCTAGCCAAAAACATTCAGTACTTC.

CDR3 bases: TGTGCCACCAGTGACCCCGGGACACCTAACTATGGCTACACCTTC. Amino acid sequence: CATSDPGTPNYGYTF. The genes are TRBV24-1 and TRBJ1-2; TRBD1 might be the D (6 bases). V lost 4 bases, J lost 0 bases, and 11 bases lay in between. This CDR3 has 15 amino acids. CDR1 is KGHDR and CDR2 is SFDVKD in the germline V gene.

This chain joins TRBV5-1 and TRBJ2-7, with a tentative D call TRBD1 (6 bases). Per germline, CDR1 SGHRS and CDR2 YFSETQ. V was shortened by 9 bases and J by 4 bases, with 17 bases between the two germline ends. The CDR3 loop spans 13 amino acids. The CDR3 loop reads CATSRGGNYEQYF. For the CDR3, the DNA is TGCGCCACCTCGCGAGGGGGTAATTACGAGCAGTACTTC.

A single count supports this clone. The chain couples TRBV25-1 to TRBJ2-2; D might be TRBD2 (5 bases). This CDR3 contains 17 residues. With 6 bases removed from V and 3 bases from J, the gap between germline ends came to 20 bases. CDR1 MGHDK and CDR2 SYGVNS come from the germline V gene. CDR3 nucleotides: TGTGCCAGCAGCGGCCTCGGGATTCCGCCCTACACCGGGGAGCTGTTTTTT. This sequence encodes CASSGLGIPPYTGELFF.

This clone is a singleton in its sample. The CDR3 coding sequence is TGTGCCAGCAGCGTAGAACAGGGGGGTGAAAACACCATATATTTT. Translating gives CASSVEQGGENTIYF. The J gene is TRBJ1-3, the V gene TRBV9; TRBD1 matches at 8 bases. Germline assignment: CDR1 SGDLS and CDR2 YYNGEE. The CDR3 totals 15 residues. The trim removed 0 bases at V and 6 bases at J, leaving 5 bases unmatched.

The chain joins TRBV18 to TRBJ2-7; 7 bases align to TRBD1. Germline-derived CDR1 and CDR2 are KGHSH and LQKENI. The CDR3 covers 13 residues. The V and J ends lost 5 bases and 4 bases, in that order; junction bases with no gene match: 5. The DNA for the CDR3 is TGTGCCAGCTCAAATTTACAGGGGTACGAGCAGTACTTC. Translated, it gives CASSNLQGYEQYF.